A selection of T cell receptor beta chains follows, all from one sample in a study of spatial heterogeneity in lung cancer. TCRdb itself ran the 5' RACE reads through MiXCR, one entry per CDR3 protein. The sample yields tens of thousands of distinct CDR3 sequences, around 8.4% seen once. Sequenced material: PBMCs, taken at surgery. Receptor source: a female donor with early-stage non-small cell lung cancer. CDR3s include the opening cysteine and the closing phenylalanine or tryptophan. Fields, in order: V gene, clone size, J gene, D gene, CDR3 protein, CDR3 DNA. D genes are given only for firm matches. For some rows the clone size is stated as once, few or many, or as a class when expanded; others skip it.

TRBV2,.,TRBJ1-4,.,CASSEREGSQVKEKLFF,TGTGCCAGCAGTGAAAGGGAGGGCAGCCAGGTGAAGGAGAAACTGTTTTTT
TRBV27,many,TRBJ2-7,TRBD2,CASSLRGGSGTYEQYF,TGTGCCAGCAGTTTAAGGGGCGGGAGTGGTACCTACGAGCAGTACTTC
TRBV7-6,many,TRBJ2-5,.,CASSLNLAQHQETQYF,TGTGCCAGCAGCTTAAACCTAGCGCAACACCAAGAGACCCAGTACTTC
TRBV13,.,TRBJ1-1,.,CASSLEARREAFF,TGTGCCAGCAGCTTAGAGGCCAGGAGGGAAGCTTTCTTT
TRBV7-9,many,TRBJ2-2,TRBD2,CASSDQAGVVTGELFF,TGTGCCAGCAGCGATCAAGCGGGAGTCGTCACCGGGGAGCTGTTTTTT
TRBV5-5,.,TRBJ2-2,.,CASSLTGEVTGELFF,TGTGCCAGCAGCTTAACAGGGGAGGTCACCGGGGAGCTGTTTTTT
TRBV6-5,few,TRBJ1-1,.,CASRWRIQGINTEAFF,TGTGCCAGCAGATGGAGAATACAGGGAATTAACACTGAAGCTTTCTTT
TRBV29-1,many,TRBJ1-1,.,CSVEAPHSGDYMNTEAFF,TGCAGCGTTGAAGCCCCCCACTCCGGGGATTACATGAACACTGAAGCTTTCTTT
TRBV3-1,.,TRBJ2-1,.,CASSPTDNEQFF,TGTGCCAGCAGTCCTACCGACAATGAGCAGTTCTTC
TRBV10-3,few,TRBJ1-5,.,CAISESTASSNQPQHF,TGTGCCATCAGTGAGTCGACAGCTAGTAGCAATCAGCCCCAGCATTTT
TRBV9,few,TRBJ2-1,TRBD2,CASSVELAGGGNEQFF,TGTGCCAGCAGCGTAGAACTAGCGGGAGGAGGCAATGAGCAGTTCTTC
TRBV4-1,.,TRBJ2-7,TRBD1,CASSQSRTGSYEQYF,TGCGCCAGCAGCCAATCCAGGACAGGATCCTACGAGCAGTACTTC
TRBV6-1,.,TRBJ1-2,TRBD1,CASSRAPGQGTPLF,TGTGCCAGCAGTAGAGCCCCGGGACAGGGGACCCCACTCTTC
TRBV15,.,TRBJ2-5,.,CATSRDKNQETQYF,TGTGCCACCAGCAGAGATAAAAACCAAGAGACCCAGTACTTC
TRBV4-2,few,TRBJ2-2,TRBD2,CASSQAGTRRVGELFF,TGTGCCAGCAGCCAAGCCGGGACTAGGCGTGTCGGGGAGCTGTTTTTT
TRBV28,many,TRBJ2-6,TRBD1,CASSLDRAGANVLTF,TGTGCCAGCAGTTTGGACAGGGCTGGGGCCAACGTCCTGACTTTC
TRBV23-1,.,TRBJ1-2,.,CASSQSDTQISYGYTF,TGCGCCAGCAGTCAATCGGACACCCAGATATCCTATGGCTACACCTTC
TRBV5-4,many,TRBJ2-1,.,CASSPGGSNEQFF,TGTGCCAGCAGCCCAGGTGGATCCAATGAGCAGTTCTTC
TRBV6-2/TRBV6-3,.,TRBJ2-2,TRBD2,CASSTRLAGGRGYTGELFF,TGTGCCAGCAGTACCAGACTAGCGGGAGGCCGTGGTTATACCGGGGAGCTGTTTTTT
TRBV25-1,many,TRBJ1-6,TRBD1,CAGTGGRDSPLHF,TGTGCCGGCACAGGGGGCAGAGATTCACCCCTCCACTTT
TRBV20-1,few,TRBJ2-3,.,CSASDHTDTQYF,TGCAGTGCTAGTGACCATACAGATACGCAGTATTTT
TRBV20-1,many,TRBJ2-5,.,CSARDRGQETQYF,TGCAGTGCTAGAGACAGGGGCCAAGAGACCCAGTACTTC
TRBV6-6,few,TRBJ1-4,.,CASRTPQGNEKLFF,TGTGCCAGCAGAACCCCTCAGGGTAATGAAAAACTGTTTTTT
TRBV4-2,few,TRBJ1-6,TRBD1,CASSQGITGGPSPPLHF,TGTGCCAGCAGCCAAGGAATTACAGGGGGCCCGAGTCCACCCCTCCACTTT
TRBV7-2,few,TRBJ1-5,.,CASSLSSFNQPQHF,TGTGCCAGCAGCTTAAGCAGTTTCAATCAGCCCCAGCATTTT
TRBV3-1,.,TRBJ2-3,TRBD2,CASSPSGSPDTQYF,TGTGCCAGCAGCCCTAGCGGGAGCCCAGATACGCAGTATTTT
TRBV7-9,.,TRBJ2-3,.,CASSRQGGVTDTQYF,TGTGCCAGCAGCCGACAGGGAGGAGTGACAGATACGCAGTATTTT
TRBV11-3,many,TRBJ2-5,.,CASRLNQGQETQYF,TGTGCCAGCAGACTAAACCAAGGCCAAGAGACCCAGTACTTC
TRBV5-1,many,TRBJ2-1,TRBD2,CASSTPEREPYNEQFF,TGCGCCAGCAGCACTCCAGAGCGGGAGCCCTACAATGAGCAGTTCTTC
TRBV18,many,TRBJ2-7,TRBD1,CASSPDRGTKYEQYF,TGTGCCAGCTCACCGGACAGGGGCACTAAGTACGAGCAGTACTTC
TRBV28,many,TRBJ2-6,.,CASSAFRDSVSGANVLTF,TGTGCCAGCAGTGCCTTTCGGGACTCTGTCTCTGGGGCCAACGTCCTGACTTTC
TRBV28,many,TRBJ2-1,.,CATKTGWVNEQFF,TGTGCCACCAAAACAGGGTGGGTCAATGAGCAGTTCTTC
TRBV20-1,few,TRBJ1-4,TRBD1,CSARAAGTGIEKLFF,TGCAGTGCTAGAGCCGCCGGGACAGGGATTGAAAAACTGTTTTTT
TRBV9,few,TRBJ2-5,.,CASSVSGRPQETQYF,TGTGCCAGCAGCGTCAGCGGACGGCCGCAAGAGACCCAGTACTTC
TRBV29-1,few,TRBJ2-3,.,CSVDFNPDTQYF,TGCAGCGTTGATTTCAACCCAGATACGCAGTATTTT
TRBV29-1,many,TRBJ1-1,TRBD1,CSVGTGTGSEAFF,TGCAGCGTTGGGACAGGGACTGGATCTGAAGCTTTCTTT
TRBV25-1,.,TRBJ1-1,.,CASRLMNTEAFF,TGTGCCAGCAGATTAATGAACACTGAAGCTTTCTTT
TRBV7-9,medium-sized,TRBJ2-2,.,CASSFANTGELFF,TGTGCCAGCAGCTTCGCGAACACCGGGGAGCTGTTTTTT
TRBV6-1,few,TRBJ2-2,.,CASSATRVNTGELFF,TGTGCCAGCAGTGCGACTAGAGTGAACACCGGGGAGCTGTTTTTT
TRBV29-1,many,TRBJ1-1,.,CSVFRQVDTEAFF,TGCAGCGTATTCCGACAGGTTGACACTGAAGCTTTCTTT
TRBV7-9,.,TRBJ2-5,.,CASSLVLLETQYF,TGTGCCAGCAGCTTAGTCTTATTGGAGACCCAGTACTTC
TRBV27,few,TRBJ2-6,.,CASRGLAGLVSGANVLTF,TGTGCCAGCAGGGGGTTGGCAGGGCTGGTCTCTGGGGCCAACGTCCTGACTTTC
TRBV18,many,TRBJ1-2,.,CASSQPNDYGYTF,TGTGCCAGCTCACAACCGAACGATTATGGCTACACCTTC
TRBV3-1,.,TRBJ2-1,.,CASSNGGTYNEQFF,TGTGCCAGCAGCAATGGCGGAACTTACAATGAGCAGTTCTTC
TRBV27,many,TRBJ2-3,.,CASSSIVVSDTQYF,TGTGCCAGCAGTTCAATAGTTGTCTCAGATACGCAGTATTTT
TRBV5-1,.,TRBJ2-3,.,CASSLDGIADTQYF,TGCGCCAGCAGCTTGGATGGTATCGCAGATACGCAGTATTTT